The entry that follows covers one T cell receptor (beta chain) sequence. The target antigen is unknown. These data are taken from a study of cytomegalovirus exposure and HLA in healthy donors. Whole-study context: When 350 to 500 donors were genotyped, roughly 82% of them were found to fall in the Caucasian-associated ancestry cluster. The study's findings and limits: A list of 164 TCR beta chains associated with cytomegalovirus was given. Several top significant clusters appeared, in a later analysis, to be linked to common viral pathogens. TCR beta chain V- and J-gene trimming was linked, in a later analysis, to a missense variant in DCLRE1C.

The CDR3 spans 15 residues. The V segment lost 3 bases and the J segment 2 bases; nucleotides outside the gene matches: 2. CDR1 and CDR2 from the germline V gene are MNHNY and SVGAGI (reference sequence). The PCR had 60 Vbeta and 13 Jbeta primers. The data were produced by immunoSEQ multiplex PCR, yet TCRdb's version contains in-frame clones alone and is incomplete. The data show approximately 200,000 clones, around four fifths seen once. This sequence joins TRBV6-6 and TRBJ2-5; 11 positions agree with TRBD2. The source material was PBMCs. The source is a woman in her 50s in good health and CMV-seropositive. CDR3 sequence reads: CASSYLAGGQETQYF. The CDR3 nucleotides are TGTGCCAGCAGTTATCTAGCGGGGGGTCAAGAGACCCAGTACTTC.